One T cell receptor (beta chain) is described in this entry. The data derive from a study of chemoradiotherapy in HPV16-positive cancers. TCRdb keeps only in-frame clones here, not all; method: immunoSEQ multiplex PCR. Of some 70,000 clones in the sample, around nine tenths are singletons; the top ten hold 4% to 5%. CDR1 and CDR2 (germline): SGHRS, YFSETQ. The CDR3 loop spans 12 amino acids. V was shortened by 5 bases and J by 1 base, with 6 bases between the two germline ends. This material consisted of blood, taken from a patient who underwent chemoradiotherapy. The TCR was taken from a human donor with HPV-associated anogenital cancer. This sequence joins TRBV5-1 and TRBJ1-2; no firm D call. The CDR3 DNA sequence: TGCGCCAGCAGTCGGGATAACTATGGCTACACCTTC. Protein: CASSRDNYGYTF.